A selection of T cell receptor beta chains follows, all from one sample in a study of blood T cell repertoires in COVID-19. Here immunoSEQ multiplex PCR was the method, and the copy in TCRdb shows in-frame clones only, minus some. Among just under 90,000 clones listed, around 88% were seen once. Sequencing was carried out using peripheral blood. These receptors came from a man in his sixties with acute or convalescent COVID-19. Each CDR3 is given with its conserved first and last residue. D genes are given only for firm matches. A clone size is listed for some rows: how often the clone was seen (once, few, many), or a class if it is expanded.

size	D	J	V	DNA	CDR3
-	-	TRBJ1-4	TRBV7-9	TGTGCCAGCAGCTTAGCGCTAAAACCCGCAACTAATGAAAAACTGTTTTTT	CASSLALKPATNEKLFF
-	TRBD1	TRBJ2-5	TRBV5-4	TGTGCCAGCAGCCTACAGGGGGCTGGGCAAGAGACCCAGTACTTC	CASSLQGAGQETQYF
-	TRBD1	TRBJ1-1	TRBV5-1	TGCGCCAGCAGCTTGAGTACAGGGGGACCAAACACTGAAGCTTTCTTT	CASSLSTGGPNTEAFF
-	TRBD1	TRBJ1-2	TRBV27	TGTGCCAGCAGTTCCCTGCCCCGGGACAGGTCCCGCGGCTACACCTTC	CASSSLPRDRSRGYTF
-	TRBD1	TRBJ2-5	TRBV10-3	TGTGCCATCAGTGATGGCACACAGGGGAACCAAGAGACCCAGTACTTC	CAISDGTQGNQETQYF
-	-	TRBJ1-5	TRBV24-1	TGTGCCACCAGTGATTCGGGGGGGAAGAGTCAGCCCCAGCATTTT	CATSDSGGKSQPQHF
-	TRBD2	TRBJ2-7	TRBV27	TGTGCCAGCAGACGACGCGCCGGGACTAGGAGTTCCTACGAGCAGTACTTC	CASRRRAGTRSSYEQYF
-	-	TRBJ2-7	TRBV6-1	TGTGCCAGCAGTGAAGGCAGGGGTAGATACGAGCAGTACTTC	CASSEGRGRYEQYF
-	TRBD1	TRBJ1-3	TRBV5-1	TGCGCCAGCAGCCGACAGGGGGCGAGCTCTGGAAACACCATATATTTT	CASSRQGASSGNTIYF
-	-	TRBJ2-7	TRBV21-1	TGTGCCAGCAGTTTTACTCCGGGACTAGCGGGAGGGCCCCTTTACTACGAGCAGTACTTC	CASSFTPGLAGGPLYYEQYF
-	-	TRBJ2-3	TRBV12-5	TGTGCTAGTGGCCGGTCGGGGTACGGCACAGATACGCAGTATTTT	CASGRSGYGTDTQYF
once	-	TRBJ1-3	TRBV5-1	TGCGCCAGCAGCTTGGATGGGGGCAGCGGAACTGGAAACACCATATATTTT	CASSLDGGSGTGNTIYF
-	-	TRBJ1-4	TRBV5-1	TGCGCCAGCAGCCTGGACGGGACAACTAATGAAAAACTGTTTTTT	CASSLDGTTNEKLFF
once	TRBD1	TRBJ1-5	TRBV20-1	TGCAGTGCAAGTACAGGGGCAGGCAATCAGCCCCAGCATTTT	CSASTGAGNQPQHF
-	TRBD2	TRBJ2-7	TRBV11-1	TGTGCCAGCAGCCCTAGCGGTAGCTCCTACGAGCAGTACTTC	CASSPSGSSYEQYF
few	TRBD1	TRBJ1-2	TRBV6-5	TGTGCCAGCAGGTCCGGGACAGGAGTGGATGGCTACACCTTC	CASRSGTGVDGYTF
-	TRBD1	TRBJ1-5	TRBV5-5	TGTGCCAGCAGCAGCATCGGGACAGGGACCGCGAGCAATCAGCCCCAGCATTTT	CASSSIGTGTASNQPQHF
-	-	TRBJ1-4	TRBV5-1	TGCGCCAGCAGCTTGGAACCAGTTCGGGCTAATGAAAAACTGTTTTTT	CASSLEPVRANEKLFF
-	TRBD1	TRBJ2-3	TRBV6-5	TGTGCCAGCACTCGGACAGGGAGCACAGATACGCAGTATTTT	CASTRTGSTDTQYF
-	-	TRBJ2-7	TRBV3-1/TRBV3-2	TGTGCCAGCAGCCAAGTAGGGAGGAAGTCCTACGAGCAGTACTTC	CASSQVGRKSYEQYF
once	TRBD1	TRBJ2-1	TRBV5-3	TGTGCCAGAAGCTCGGACAGGGGGCCTTACAATGAGCAGTTCTTC	CARSSDRGPYNEQFF
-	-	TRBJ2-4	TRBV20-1	TGCAGTGCTAGTTCCGGGTGGAAAAACATTCAGTACTTC	CSASSGWKNIQYF
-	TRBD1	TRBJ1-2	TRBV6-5	TGTGCCAGCAGCCCCGACGGGACAGGCCTCAGGGGCTACACCTTC	CASSPDGTGLRGYTF
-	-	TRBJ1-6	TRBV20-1	TGCAGTGCTAGTGAGGCGGCGGGAAATTCACCCCTCCACTTT	CSASEAAGNSPLHF
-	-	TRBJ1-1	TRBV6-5	TGTGCCAGCACTAATAAGAACACTGAAGCTTTCTTT	CASTNKNTEAFF
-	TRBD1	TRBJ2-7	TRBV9	TGTGCCAGCAGCCCGAGGGACAGGAGCTACGAGCAGTACTTC	CASSPRDRSYEQYF
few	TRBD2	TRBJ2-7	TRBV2	TGTGCCAGCAGTGAAGCCGGACTAGCGGGGAGATATTCCTACGAGCAGTACTTC	CASSEAGLAGRYSYEQYF
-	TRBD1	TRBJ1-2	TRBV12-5	TGTGCTAGTGGTTACCGGGACAGTCGGTTAGCTAACTATGGCTACACCTTC	CASGYRDSRLANYGYTF
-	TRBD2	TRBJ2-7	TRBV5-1	TGCGCCAGCAGCTTGGGGACTAGCGGGGGGTTCGAGCAGTACTTC	CASSLGTSGGFEQYF